This T cell receptor (beta chain) is drawn from a study of OX40 agonist ivuxolimab in advanced cancers. For the study at large: Among those treated, three patients had partial responses, one with hepatocellular carcinoma and two with cutaneous melanoma.

With respect to this clone: What it binds is not known.

Libraries were prepared by immunoSEQ multiplex PCR; TCRdb keeps only in-frame clonotypes and omits some of them. This table holds about 98,000 clones, just under 95% found once. Study results and caveats: Among the lowest peripheral clonal expansion occurred in 0.1-3.0 mg/kg partial responders.

The TCR was taken from an adult with an advanced solid tumor such as melanoma, head and neck, liver or kidney cancer. Material: CD4+ or CD8+ T cells sorted from blood, obtained in a trial of the OX40 agonist ivuxolimab.

DNA of the CDR3: TGTGCCAGCAGCTTGACGAGGTTTCAGCCCCAGCATTTT. It specifies CASSLTRFQPQHF. The chain is built from TRBV5-8 and TRBJ1-5; D unresolved. The CDR3 has 13 amino acids. CDR1 and CDR2 from the germline V gene are SGHTS and YDEGEE. V was cut by 1 base and J by 6 bases, with 8 bases left in between.